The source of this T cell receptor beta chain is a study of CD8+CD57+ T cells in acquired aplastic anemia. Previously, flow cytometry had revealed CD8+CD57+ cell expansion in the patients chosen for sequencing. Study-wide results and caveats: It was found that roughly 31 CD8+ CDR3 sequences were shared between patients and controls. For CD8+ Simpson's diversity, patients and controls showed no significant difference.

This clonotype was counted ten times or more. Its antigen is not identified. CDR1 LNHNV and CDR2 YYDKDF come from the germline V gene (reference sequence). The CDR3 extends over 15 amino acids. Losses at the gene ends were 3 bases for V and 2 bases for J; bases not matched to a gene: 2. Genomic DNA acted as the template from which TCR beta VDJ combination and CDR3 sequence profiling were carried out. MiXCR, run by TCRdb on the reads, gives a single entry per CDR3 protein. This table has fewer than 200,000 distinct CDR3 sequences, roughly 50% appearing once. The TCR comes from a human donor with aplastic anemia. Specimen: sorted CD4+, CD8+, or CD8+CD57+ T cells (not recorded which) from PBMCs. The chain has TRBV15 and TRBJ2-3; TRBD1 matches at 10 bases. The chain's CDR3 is CATSSGTGDTDTQYF. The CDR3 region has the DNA TGTGCCACCAGCAGTGGGACAGGGGACACAGATACGCAGTATTTT.